This is a list of T cell receptor beta chains from one sample in a study of cytomegalovirus exposure and HLA in healthy donors. Sequencing used immunoSEQ multiplex PCR; TCRdb keeps in-frame clones, though not all of them. The table has fewer than 120,000 clones, more than 75% seen once. Sequencing was performed on PBMCs. These receptors were taken from a woman younger than 45 in good health and CMV-seropositive. Both conserved end residues are part of each CDR3. A D gene is named only where the DNA matches it firmly. The size of a clone is reported for some rows only, either as once, few or many, or as a class for expanded clones.

abundance	v_gene	j_gene	d_gene	CDR3aa	CDR3nt
.	TRBV11-2	TRBJ1-6	.	CASSLDTNSPLHF	TGTGCCAGCAGCTTGGACACTAATTCACCCCTCCACTTT
.	TRBV18	TRBJ2-5	.	CASSPKDSGETQYF	TGTGCCAGCTCACCGAAGGACAGTGGGGAGACCCAGTACTTC
.	TRBV6-1	TRBJ2-3	TRBD2	CASSEAPSGGATDTQYF	TGTGCCAGCAGTGAAGCTCCTAGCGGGGGGGCCACAGATACGCAGTATTTT
few	TRBV2	TRBJ1-2	TRBD1	CASTSLTGGGGYTF	TGTGCCAGCACCTCCCTGACAGGGGGAGGTGGCTACACCTTC
.	TRBV5-1	TRBJ2-5	TRBD2	CASSSRLAGGPKTQYF	TGCGCCAGCAGCTCGAGACTAGCGGGAGGGCCAAAGACCCAGTACTTC
.	TRBV14	TRBJ1-2	.	CASSQDPGQNYGYTF	TGTGCCAGCAGCCAAGATCCCGGACAGAACTATGGCTACACCTTC
.	TRBV19	TRBJ1-2	TRBD1	CASSRTGSYGYTF	TGTGCCAGTAGTAGGACAGGGAGCTATGGCTACACCTTC
once	TRBV5-6	TRBJ2-7	.	CASTLGGSWVYEQYF	TGTGCCAGCACCTTGGGCGGCTCGTGGGTATACGAGCAGTACTTC
.	TRBV18	TRBJ2-2	TRBD2	CASSRTSGSLTGELFF	TGTGCCAGCTCACGGACTAGCGGGAGTCTGACCGGGGAGCTGTTTTTT
.	TRBV28	TRBJ2-7	TRBD2	CASTDQRLAVEPYEQYF	TGTGCCAGCACGGACCAGAGACTAGCGGTTGAACCCTACGAGCAGTACTTC
.	TRBV27	TRBJ2-2	.	CASSGRGEPWNTGELFF	TGTGCCAGCTCAGGGAGGGGGGAACCCTGGAACACCGGGGAGCTGTTTTTT
once	TRBV9	TRBJ2-7	TRBD1	CASSPQGASYEQYF	TGTGCCAGCAGCCCCCAGGGGGCTTCCTACGAGCAGTACTTC
.	TRBV15	TRBJ2-7	TRBD1	CATSNDRGSYEQYF	TGTGCCACCAGCAACGACAGGGGGTCCTACGAGCAGTACTTC
.	TRBV11-3	TRBJ2-7	.	CASSLDLYEQYF	TGTGCCAGCAGCTTAGACCTTTACGAGCAGTACTTC
.	TRBV5-6	TRBJ2-7	.	CASSLGSSYEQYF	TGTGCCAGCAGCTTGGGGAGCTCCTACGAGCAGTACTTC
.	TRBV19	TRBJ1-2	.	CASSTQLQGNYGYTF	TGTGCCAGTAGTACCCAGTTGCAGGGGAACTATGGCTACACCTTC
few	TRBV27	TRBJ2-7	.	CASSWGGSDEQYF	TGTGCCAGCAGCTGGGGGGGCAGCGACGAGCAGTACTTC
.	TRBV13	TRBJ2-7	TRBD1	CASSLFSDRAYEQYF	TGTGCCAGCAGCTTATTCTCTGACAGGGCCTACGAGCAGTACTTC
few	TRBV20-1	TRBJ1-1	.	CSVRENTEAFF	TGCAGTGTTCGGGAAAACACTGAAGCTTTCTTT
.	TRBV9	TRBJ2-5	.	CASSFGSQETQYF	TGTGCCAGCAGCTTCGGGAGTCAAGAGACCCAGTACTTC
few	TRBV10-3	TRBJ2-7	.	CAISSGNEQYF	TGTGCCATCAGTTCGGGGAACGAGCAGTACTTC
.	TRBV15	TRBJ2-2	.	CATSGLGGGELFF	TGTGCCACCAGCGGATTGGGGGGCGGGGAGCTGTTTTTT
.	TRBV29-1	TRBJ1-2	.	CSVAGSHGYTF	TGCAGCGTTGCAGGGTCCCATGGCTACACCTTC
.	TRBV23-1	TRBJ2-5	TRBD2	CASSQATSGTHRGETQYF	TGCGCCAGCAGTCAAGCGACTAGCGGGACACATAGGGGGGAGACCCAGTACTTC
.	TRBV4-1	TRBJ2-7	TRBD1	CASSQEGGRGEQYF	TGCGCCAGCAGCCAAGAAGGGGGCAGGGGCGAGCAGTACTTC
.	TRBV15	TRBJ2-7	TRBD2	CATSESSGSYEQYF	TGTGCCACCAGCGAGTCTAGCGGGAGCTACGAGCAGTACTTC
.	TRBV28	TRBJ2-1	TRBD2	CASSSLAGGQFF	TGTGCCAGCAGTTCACTAGCGGGAGGACAGTTCTTC
.	TRBV29-1	TRBJ2-7	TRBD1	CSVTTGTGAYEQYF	TGCAGCGTAACCACCGGGACAGGGGCCTACGAGCAGTACTTC
once	TRBV7-9	TRBJ2-7	TRBD1	CASSLGSTGDSYEQYF	TGTGCCAGCAGCTTAGGATCGACAGGGGACTCCTACGAGCAGTACTTC
.	TRBV7-7	TRBJ2-1	.	CASSLGGGNEQFF	TGTGCCAGCAGCTTAGGAGGCGGGAATGAGCAGTTCTTC
.	TRBV21-1	TRBJ1-1	.	CASIRGARTEAFF	TGTGCCAGCATCCGGGGGGCGCGTACTGAAGCTTTCTTT
.	TRBV10-2	TRBJ1-2	TRBD1	CASSEFRTGLNGYTF	TGCGCCAGCAGTGAGTTCCGGACAGGACTAAACGGCTACACCTTC
.	TRBV29-1	TRBJ2-1	TRBD2	CSVRKGLVSDEQFF	TGCAGCGTTCGAAAGGGACTAGTAAGCGATGAGCAGTTCTTC
.	TRBV4-1	TRBJ2-3	TRBD2	CASSQGPRGLAGGGTDTQYF	TGCGCCAGCAGCCAAGGACCGCGAGGGTTAGCGGGAGGGGGTACAGATACGCAGTATTTT
once	TRBV7-6	TRBJ2-7	.	CASSSQFDGSYEQYF	TGTGCCAGCAGCTCCCAATTCGACGGGTCCTACGAGCAGTACTTC
once	TRBV5-1	TRBJ2-7	TRBD2	CASRGLGRYEQYF	TGCGCCAGCAGGGGACTAGGGAGATACGAGCAGTACTTC
.	TRBV5-6	TRBJ2-1	.	CASSPDRRVDEQFF	TGTGCCAGCAGCCCCGACAGGCGCGTGGATGAGCAGTTCTTC
.	TRBV15	TRBJ2-6	.	CATSRVGGRLAQAGANVLTF	TGTGCCACCAGCAGAGTGGGGGGGCGACTAGCACAAGCTGGGGCCAACGTCCTGACTTTC
.	TRBV30	TRBJ1-2	TRBD1	CAWGTGNGYTF	TGTGCCTGGGGGACAGGGAATGGCTACACCTTC
once	TRBV15	TRBJ2-2	TRBD1	CATSRGDRDTGELFF	TGTGCCACCAGCAGAGGGGACAGGGACACCGGGGAGCTGTTTTTT
once	TRBV19	TRBJ1-2	TRBD1	CASSRTGTGDPWGGYTF	TGTGCCAGTAGTAGAACCGGGACAGGCGATCCTTGGGGTGGCTACACCTTC
.	TRBV2	TRBJ1-4	.	CASSEWGATNEKLFF	TGTGCCAGCAGTGAATGGGGGGCAACTAATGAAAAACTGTTTTTT
once	TRBV9	TRBJ1-1	.	CASSVDRNTEAFF	TGTGCCAGCAGCGTTGACAGGAACACTGAAGCTTTCTTT